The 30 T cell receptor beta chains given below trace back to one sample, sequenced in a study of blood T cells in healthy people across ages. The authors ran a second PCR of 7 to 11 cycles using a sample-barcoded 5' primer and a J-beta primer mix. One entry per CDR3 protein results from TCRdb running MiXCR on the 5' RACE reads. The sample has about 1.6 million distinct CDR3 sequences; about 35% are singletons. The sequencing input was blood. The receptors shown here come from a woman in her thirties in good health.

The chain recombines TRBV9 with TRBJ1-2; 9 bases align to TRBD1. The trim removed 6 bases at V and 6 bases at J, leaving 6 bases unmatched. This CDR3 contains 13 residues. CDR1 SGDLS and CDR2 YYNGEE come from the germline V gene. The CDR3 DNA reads TGTGCCAGCAATACAGGGGGCGTAGATGGCTACACCTTC. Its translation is CASNTGGVDGYTF.

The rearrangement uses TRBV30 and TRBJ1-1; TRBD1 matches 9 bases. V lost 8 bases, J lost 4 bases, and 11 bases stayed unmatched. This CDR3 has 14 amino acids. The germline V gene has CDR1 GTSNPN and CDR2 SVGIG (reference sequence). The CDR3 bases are TGTGCCCGGGCGGGACAGGGATTGGGCACTGAAGCTTTCTTT. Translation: CARAGQGLGTEAFF.

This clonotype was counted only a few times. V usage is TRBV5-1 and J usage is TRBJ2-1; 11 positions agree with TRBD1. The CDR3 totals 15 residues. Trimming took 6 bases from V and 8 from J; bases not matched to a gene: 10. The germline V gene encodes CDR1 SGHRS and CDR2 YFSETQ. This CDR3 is CASTMDRGRSDEQFF. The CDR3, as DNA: TGCGCCAGCACAATGGACAGGGGGCGATCGGATGAGCAGTTCTTC.

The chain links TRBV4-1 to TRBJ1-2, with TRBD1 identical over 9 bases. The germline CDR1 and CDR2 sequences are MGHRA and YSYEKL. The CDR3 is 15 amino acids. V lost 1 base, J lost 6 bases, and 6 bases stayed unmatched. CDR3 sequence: CASSQVNRGLDGYTF. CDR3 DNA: TGCGCCAGCAGCCAAGTAAACAGGGGGCTAGATGGCTACACCTTC.

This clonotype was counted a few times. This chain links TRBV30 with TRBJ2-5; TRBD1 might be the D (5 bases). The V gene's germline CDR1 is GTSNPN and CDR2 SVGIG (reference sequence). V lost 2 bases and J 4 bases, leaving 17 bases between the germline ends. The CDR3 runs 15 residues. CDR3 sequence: CAWSRSGKRVETQYF. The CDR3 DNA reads TGTGCCTGGAGTCGGTCAGGGAAAAGGGTAGAGACCCAGTACTTC.

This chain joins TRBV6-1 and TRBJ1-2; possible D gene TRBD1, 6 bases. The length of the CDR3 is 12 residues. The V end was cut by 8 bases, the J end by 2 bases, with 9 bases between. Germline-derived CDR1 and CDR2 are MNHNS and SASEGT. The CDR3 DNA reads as TGTGCCAGCCAGGGGCCGAACTATGGCTACACCTTC. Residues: CASQGPNYGYTF.

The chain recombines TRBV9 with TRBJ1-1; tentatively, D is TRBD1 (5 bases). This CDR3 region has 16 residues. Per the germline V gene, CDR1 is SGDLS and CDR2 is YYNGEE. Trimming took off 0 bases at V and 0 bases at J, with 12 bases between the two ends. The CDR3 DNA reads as TGTGCCAGCAGCGTAGATTGGGGGGGAGTGAACACTGAAGCTTTCTTT. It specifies CASSVDWGGVNTEAFF.

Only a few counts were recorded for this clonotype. This chain's CDR3 is CASSEGGSYNSPLHF. The CDR3 coding sequence is TGTGCCAGCAGTGAAGGGGGCTCCTATAATTCACCCCTCCACTTT. This chain joins TRBV6-1 and TRBJ1-6, with D hard to call. V was shortened by 1 base and J by 0 bases, with 4 bases between the two germline ends. This CDR3 has 15 amino acids. Germline V gene lookup returns CDR1 MNHNS and CDR2 SASEGT.

CDR3 sequence: CASVQGEDEKLFF. DNA for the CDR3: TGTGCCAGCGTCCAGGGGGAGGATGAAAAACTGTTTTTT. The genes are TRBV2 and TRBJ1-4, with 7 bases that match TRBD1. After removal of 8 bases from V and 6 bases from J, the junction contained 6 bases not matched to a gene. The CDR3 is made up of 13 amino acids. From germline, CDR1 is SNHLY and CDR2 FYNNEI.

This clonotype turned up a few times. DNA of the CDR3: TGCGCCAGCAGCCCCCGGAGTAGCGGGGGTTTTGGGGAGCAGTTCTTC. Residues: CASSPRSSGGFGEQFF. The genes are TRBV5-1 and TRBJ2-1; 9 bases are a match to TRBD2. The CDR3 is 16 residues long. Unmatched junction bases numbered 15, after V lost 4 bases and J lost 10 bases. Germline V gives CDR1 SGHRS, CDR2 YFSETQ.

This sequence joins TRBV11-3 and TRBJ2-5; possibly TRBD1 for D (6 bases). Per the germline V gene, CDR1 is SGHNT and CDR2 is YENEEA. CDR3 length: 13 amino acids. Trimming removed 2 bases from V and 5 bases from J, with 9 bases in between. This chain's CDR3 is CASSLYQGETQYF. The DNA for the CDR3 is TGTGCCAGCAGCTTATACCAGGGGGAGACCCAGTACTTC. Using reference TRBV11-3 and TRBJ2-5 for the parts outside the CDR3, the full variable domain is EAGVVQSPRYKIIEKKQPVAFWCNPISGHNTLYWYLQNLGQGPELLIRYENEEAVDDSQLPKDRFSAERLKGVDSTLKIQPAELGDSAVYLCASSLYQGETQYFGPGTRLLVL.

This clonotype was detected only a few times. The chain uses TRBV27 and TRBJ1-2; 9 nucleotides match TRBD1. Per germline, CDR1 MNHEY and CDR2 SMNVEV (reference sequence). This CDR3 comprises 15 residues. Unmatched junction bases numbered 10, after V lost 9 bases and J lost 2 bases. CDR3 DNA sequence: TGTGCCAGTTCCGATCCGGGACAGGGCAACTATGGCTACACCTTC. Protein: CASSDPGQGNYGYTF.

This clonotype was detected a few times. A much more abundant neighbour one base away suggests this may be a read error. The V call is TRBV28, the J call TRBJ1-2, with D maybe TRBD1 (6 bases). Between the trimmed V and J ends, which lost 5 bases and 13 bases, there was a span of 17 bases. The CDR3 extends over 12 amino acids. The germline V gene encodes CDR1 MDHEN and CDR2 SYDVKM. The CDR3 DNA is TGTGCCAGCAGTCTCGGGACACTTACCCCCACCTTC. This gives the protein CASSLGTLTPTF.

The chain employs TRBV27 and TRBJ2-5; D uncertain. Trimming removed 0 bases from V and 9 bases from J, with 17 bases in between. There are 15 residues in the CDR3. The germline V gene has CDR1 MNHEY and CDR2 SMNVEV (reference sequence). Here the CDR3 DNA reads TGTGCCAGCAGTTTATCGACCGCGGAAATTCAGCCCCAGTACTTC. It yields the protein CASSLSTAEIQPQYF.

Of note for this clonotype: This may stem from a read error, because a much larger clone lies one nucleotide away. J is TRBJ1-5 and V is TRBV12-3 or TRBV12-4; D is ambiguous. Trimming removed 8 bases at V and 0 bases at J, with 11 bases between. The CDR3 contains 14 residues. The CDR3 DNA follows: TGTGCCAGCGGTCGCCAGAATAGCAATCAGCCCCAGCATTTT. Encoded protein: CASGRQNSNQPQHF.

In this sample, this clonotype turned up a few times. CDR3: CASGWGAGDEQFF. DNA of the CDR3: TGTGCCAGTGGATGGGGAGCGGGGGATGAGCAGTTCTTC. The chain has TRBV27 and TRBJ2-1, with TRBD2 identical over 8 bases. J gave up 8 bases and V 9 bases, and 9 bases lay outside the gene matches. The CDR3 consists of 13 residues. The germline CDR1 and CDR2 sequences are MNHEY and SMNVEV (reference sequence).

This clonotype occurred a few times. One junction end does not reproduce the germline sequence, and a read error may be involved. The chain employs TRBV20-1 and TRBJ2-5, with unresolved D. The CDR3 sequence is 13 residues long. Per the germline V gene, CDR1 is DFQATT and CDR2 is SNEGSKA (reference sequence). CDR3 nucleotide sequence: TGCAGTGCTAGAAAGGACGGCCAAGAGGCCCAGTACTTC. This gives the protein CSARKDGQEAQYF.

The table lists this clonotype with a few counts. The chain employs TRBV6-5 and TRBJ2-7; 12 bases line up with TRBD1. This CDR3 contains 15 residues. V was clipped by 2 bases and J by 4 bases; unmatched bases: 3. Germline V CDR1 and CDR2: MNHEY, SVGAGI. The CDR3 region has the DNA TGTGCCAGCAGTTACCGGGACAGGGGGCAGTACGAGCAGTACTTC. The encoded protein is CASSYRDRGQYEQYF.

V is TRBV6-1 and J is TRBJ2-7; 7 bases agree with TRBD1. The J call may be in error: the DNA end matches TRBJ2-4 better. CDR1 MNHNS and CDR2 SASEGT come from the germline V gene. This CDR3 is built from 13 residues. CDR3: CASSADRRDIQYF. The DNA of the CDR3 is TGTGCCAGCAGTGCGGACAGGCGGGACATTCAGTACTTC.

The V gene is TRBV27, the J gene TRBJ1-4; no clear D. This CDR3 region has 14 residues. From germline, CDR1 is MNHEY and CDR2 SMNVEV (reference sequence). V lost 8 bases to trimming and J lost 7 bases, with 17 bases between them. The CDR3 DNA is TGTGCCAGCTGCTCGTCGGGGATCGGTGAAAAACTGTTTTTT. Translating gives CASCSSGIGEKLFF. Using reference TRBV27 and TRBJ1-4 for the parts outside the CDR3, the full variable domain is EAQVTQNPRYLITVTGKKLTVTCSQNMNHEYMSWYRQDPGLGLRQIYYSMNVEVTDKGDVPEGYKVSRKEKRNFPLILESPSPNQTSLYFCASCSSGIGEKLFFGSGTQLSVL.

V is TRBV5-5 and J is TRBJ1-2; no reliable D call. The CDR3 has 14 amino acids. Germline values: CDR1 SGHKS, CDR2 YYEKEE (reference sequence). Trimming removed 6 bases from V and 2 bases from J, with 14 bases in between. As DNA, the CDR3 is TGTGCCAGCAAGAACCCCGGGAGAAACTATGGCTACACCTTC. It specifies CASKNPGRNYGYTF.

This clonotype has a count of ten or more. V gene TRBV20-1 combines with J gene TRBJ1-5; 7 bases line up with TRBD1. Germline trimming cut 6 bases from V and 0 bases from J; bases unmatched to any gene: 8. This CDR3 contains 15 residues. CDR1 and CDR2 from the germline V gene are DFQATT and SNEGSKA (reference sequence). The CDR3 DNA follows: TGCAGTGCCCGTAGGTCAGGGGGTAGCAATCAGCCCCAGCATTTT. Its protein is CSARRSGGSNQPQHF.

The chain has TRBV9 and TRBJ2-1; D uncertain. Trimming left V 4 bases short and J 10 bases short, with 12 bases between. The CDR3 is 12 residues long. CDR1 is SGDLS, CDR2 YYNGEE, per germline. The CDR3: CASSTTSREQFF. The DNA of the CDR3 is TGTGCCAGCAGCACCACGTCGAGGGAGCAGTTCTTC. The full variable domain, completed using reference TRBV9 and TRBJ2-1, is DSGVTQTPKHLITATGQRVTLRCSPRSGDLSVYWYQQSLDQGLQFLIQYYNGEERAKGNILERFSAQQFPDLHSELNLSSLELGDSALYFCASSTTSREQFFGPGTRLTVL.

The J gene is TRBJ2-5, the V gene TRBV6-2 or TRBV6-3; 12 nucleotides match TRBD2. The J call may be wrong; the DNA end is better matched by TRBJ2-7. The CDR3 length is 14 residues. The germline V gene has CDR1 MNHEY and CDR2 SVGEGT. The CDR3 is CASKLAGGAYEQYF. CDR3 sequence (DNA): TGTGCCAGCAAACTAGCGGGGGGTGCCTACGAGCAGTACTTC.

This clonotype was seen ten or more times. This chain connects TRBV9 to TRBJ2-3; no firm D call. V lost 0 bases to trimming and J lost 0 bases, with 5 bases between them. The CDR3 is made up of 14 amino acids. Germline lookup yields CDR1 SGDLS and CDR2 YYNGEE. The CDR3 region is CASSVDLSTDTQYF. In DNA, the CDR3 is TGTGCCAGCAGCGTAGACCTCAGCACAGATACGCAGTATTTT.

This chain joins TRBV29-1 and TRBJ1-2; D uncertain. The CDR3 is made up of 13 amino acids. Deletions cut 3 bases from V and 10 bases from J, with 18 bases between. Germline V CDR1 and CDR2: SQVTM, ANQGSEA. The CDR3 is CSVEVGWRRDYTF. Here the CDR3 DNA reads TGCAGCGTTGAGGTGGGATGGAGGAGAGACTACACCTTC.

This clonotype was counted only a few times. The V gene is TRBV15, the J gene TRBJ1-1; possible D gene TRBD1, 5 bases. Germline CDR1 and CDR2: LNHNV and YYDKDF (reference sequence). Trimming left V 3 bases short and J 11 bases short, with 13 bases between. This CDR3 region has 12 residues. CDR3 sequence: CATSSLRAGAFF. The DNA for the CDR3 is TGTGCCACCAGCAGCCTTCGGGCAGGGGCTTTCTTT.

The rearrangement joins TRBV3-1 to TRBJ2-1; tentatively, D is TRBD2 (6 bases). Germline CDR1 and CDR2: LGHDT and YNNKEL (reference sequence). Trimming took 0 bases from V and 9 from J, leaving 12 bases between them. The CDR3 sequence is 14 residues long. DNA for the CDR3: TGTGCCAGCAGCCAAGAGGTGGGGAGGAGTGAGCAGTTCTTC. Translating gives CASSQEVGRSEQFF.

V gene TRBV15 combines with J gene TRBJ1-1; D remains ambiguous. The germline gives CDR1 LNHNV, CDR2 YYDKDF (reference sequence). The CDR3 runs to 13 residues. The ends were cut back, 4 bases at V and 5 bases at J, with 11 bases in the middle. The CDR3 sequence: CATSTEMRTEAFF. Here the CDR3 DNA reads TGTGCCACCAGCACAGAGATGAGAACTGAAGCTTTCTTT.

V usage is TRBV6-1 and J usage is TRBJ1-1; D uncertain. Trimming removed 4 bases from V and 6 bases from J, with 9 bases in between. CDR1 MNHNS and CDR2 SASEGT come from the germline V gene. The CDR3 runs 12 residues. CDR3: CASSVYGAEAFF. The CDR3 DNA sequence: TGTGCCAGCAGTGTATATGGCGCTGAAGCTTTCTTT.